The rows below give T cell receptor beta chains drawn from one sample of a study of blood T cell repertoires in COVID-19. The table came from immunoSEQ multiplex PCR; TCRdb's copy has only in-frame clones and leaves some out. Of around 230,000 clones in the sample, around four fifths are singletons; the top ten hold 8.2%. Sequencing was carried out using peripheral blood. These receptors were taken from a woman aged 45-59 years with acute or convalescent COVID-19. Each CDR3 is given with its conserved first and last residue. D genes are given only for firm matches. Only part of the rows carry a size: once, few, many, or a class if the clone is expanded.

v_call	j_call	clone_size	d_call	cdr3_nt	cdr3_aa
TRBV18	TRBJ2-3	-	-	TGTGCCAGCTCACGAGATCCTGATACGCAGTATTTT	CASSRDPDTQYF
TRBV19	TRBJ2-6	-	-	TGTGCCAGTAGTATATATGGGGACAACACGGCCTACTCTGGGGCCAACGTCCTGACTTTC	CASSIYGDNTAYSGANVLTF
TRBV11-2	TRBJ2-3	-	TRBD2	TGTGCCAGCAGCTTGGGTGCGATAGCGGGGGCCACAGATACGCAGTATTTT	CASSLGAIAGATDTQYF
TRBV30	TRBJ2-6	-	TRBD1	TGTGCCTGGTCTAAGGGGGCCTCTGGGGCCAACGTCCTGACTTTC	CAWSKGASGANVLTF
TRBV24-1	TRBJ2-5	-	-	TGTGCCACCAGTGACCCGGTTGAGGAGGGATCGGTTTACTTC	CATSDPVEEGSVYF
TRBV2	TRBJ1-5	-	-	TGTGCCAGCAGTAACAGGGATAGCAATCAGCCCCAGCATTTT	CASSNRDSNQPQHF
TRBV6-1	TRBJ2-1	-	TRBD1	TGTGCCAGCAGTGAAGGATCCGACAGGGTCTCCTACAATGAGCAGTTCTTC	CASSEGSDRVSYNEQFF
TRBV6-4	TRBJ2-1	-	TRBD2	TGTGCCAGCAGCCCTAGCGGGACCTACAATGAGCAGTTCTTC	CASSPSGTYNEQFF
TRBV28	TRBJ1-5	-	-	TGTGCCAGCAGTCCTCACCCTTTTTATACTTCAGGGTACAATCAGCCCCAGCATTTT	CASSPHPFYTSGYNQPQHF
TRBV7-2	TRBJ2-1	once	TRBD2	TGTGCCAGCAGCTTAGGGAGCGGGAGAGTAAATGAGCAGTTCTTC	CASSLGSGRVNEQFF
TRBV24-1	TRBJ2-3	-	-	TGTGCCACCAGTAGGGGCGGAACAGCAACAGATACGCAGTATTTT	CATSRGGTATDTQYF
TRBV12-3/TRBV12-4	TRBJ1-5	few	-	TGTGCCAGCAGTTTGCTGGCCAGTCAGCCCCAGCATTTT	CASSLLASQPQHF
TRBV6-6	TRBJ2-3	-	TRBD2	TGTGCCAGCAGTTCCGCCGGGACTAAGGCTGCAGATACGCAGTATTTT	CASSSAGTKAADTQYF
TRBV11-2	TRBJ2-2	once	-	TGTGCCAGCAGCTTAGTAGGGGCCGGAACCGGGGAGCTGTTTTTT	CASSLVGAGTGELFF
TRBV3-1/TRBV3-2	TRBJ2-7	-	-	TGTGCCAGCAGCCATTCTGGGGCAGGGAAGTACGAGCAGTACTTC	CASSHSGAGKYEQYF
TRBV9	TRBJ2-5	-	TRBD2	TGTGCCAGCAGCGTAGGCGGGAGAGTGGAATCGGAGACCCAGTACTTC	CASSVGGRVESETQYF
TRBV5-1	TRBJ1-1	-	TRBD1	TGCGCCAGCAGCTCCGGGACAGGGTCCACTGAAGCTTTCTTT	CASSSGTGSTEAFF
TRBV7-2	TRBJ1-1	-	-	TGTGCCAGCAGCTCTGGGAGGGGTGCTGAAGCTTTCTTT	CASSSGRGAEAFF
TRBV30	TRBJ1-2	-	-	TGTGCCTGCAAACAGGGTAACTATGGCTACACCTTC	CACKQGNYGYTF
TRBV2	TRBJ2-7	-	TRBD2	TGTGCCAGCAGTGTAGGGACTAGCGGGTTGAGGGAGCAGTACTTC	CASSVGTSGLREQYF
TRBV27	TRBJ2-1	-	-	TGTGCCAGCAGTTTATCGATCGGGAGTAGGTACAATGAGCAGTTCTTC	CASSLSIGSRYNEQFF
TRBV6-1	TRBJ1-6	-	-	TGTGCCAGCAGTGGCCACCTAGGCTTTTATAATTCACCCCTCCACTTT	CASSGHLGFYNSPLHF
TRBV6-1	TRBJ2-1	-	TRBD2	TGTGCCAGCAGTGAAAAAGCTAGCGGGAGCTACAATGAGCAGTTCTTC	CASSEKASGSYNEQFF
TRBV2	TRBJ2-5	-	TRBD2	TGTGCCAGCAGGTCCGGGACTAGCGCACAAGAGACCCAGTACTTC	CASRSGTSAQETQYF
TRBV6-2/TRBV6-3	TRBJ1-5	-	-	TGTGCCAGCAGTCTATGGTCTGGCATGGGCGGCAATCAGCCCCAGCATTTT	CASSLWSGMGGNQPQHF
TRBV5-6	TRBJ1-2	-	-	TGTGCCAGCAGCACCGGACTGAACTATGGCTACACCTTC	CASSTGLNYGYTF
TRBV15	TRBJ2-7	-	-	TGTGCCACCAGCAGGGGCCTGAGCGGGTACGAGCAGTACTTC	CATSRGLSGYEQYF
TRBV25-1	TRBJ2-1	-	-	TGTGCCAGCAGTGACGATGGAGCTAGGAACAATGAGCAGTTCTTC	CASSDDGARNNEQFF
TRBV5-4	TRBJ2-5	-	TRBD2	TGTGCCAGCAGCCCCGGAGGGGCGGGAGACCAAGAGACCCAGTACTTC	CASSPGGAGDQETQYF
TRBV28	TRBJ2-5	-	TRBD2	TGTGCCAGCAGACCAGCGGGAGTGGGAGAGACCCAGTACTTC	CASRPAGVGETQYF
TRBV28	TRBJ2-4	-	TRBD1	TGTGCCAGCACCTCGGGGAGACAGGGAAACATTCAGTACTTC	CASTSGRQGNIQYF
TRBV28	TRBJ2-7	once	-	TGTGCCAGCAGTGGTCGGCCAGCGTCCTACGAGCAGTACTTC	CASSGRPASYEQYF
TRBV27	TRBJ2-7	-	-	TGTGCCAGCAGTATAGGAGGAAACTACGAGCAGTACTTC	CASSIGGNYEQYF
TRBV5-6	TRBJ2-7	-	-	TGTGCCAGCAGCTCCGGGACTGTATTCTACGAGCAGTACTTC	CASSSGTVFYEQYF
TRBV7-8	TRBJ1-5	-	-	TGTGCCAGCAGCTTGGGACACTTCCAACCCAATCAGCCCCAGCATTTT	CASSLGHFQPNQPQHF
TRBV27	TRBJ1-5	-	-	TGTGCCAGCAGTCCCCGGGTCAATCAGCCCCAGCATTTT	CASSPRVNQPQHF
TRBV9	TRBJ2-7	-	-	TGTGCCAGCAGCCCCCGGGAGTTGGGTCCCTACGAGCAGTACTTC	CASSPRELGPYEQYF
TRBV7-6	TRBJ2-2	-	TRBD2	TGTGCCAGCAGCTTTTCTGGACTAGCGGGAGGTTCAGTCGGGGAGCTGTTTTTT	CASSFSGLAGGSVGELFF
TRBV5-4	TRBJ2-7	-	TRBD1	TGTGCCAGCAGCTTGGAGACAGGGGGCGCGGGAGAGCAGTACTTC	CASSLETGGAGEQYF
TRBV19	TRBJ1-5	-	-	TGTGCCAGTAGTACGCCGGTACCACCCCAGCATTTT	CASSTPVPPQHF
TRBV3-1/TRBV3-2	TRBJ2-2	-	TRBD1	TGTGCCAGCAGCACGAGGACAGGGGGAGACACCGGGGAGCTGTTTTTT	CASSTRTGGDTGELFF
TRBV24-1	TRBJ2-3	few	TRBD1	TGTGCCACAGCGCAGGGGGCAGGTACGCAGTATTTT	CATAQGAGTQYF
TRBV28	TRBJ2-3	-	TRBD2	TGTGCCAGCAGTTCCTCCCTAGCGGGAGTAGATACGCAGTATTTT	CASSSSLAGVDTQYF
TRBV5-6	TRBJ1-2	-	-	TGTGCCAGCAGCTTGGTGCAGGGAAAAAACTATGGCTACACCTTC	CASSLVQGKNYGYTF
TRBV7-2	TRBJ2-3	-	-	TGTGCCAGCAGCTTATCAGGGACTGACACAGATACGCAGTATTTT	CASSLSGTDTDTQYF
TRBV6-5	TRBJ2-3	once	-	TGTGCCAGCAGACCACAGGGAAGGGGACCAGATACGCAGTATTTT	CASRPQGRGPDTQYF
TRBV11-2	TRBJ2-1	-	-	TGTGCCAGCAGGGCCTCCTACAATGAGCAGTTCTTC	CASRASYNEQFF
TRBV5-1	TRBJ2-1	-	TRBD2	TGCGCCAGCAGTCGACTAGCGGAACCCTCCTACAATGAGCAGTTCTTC	CASSRLAEPSYNEQFF
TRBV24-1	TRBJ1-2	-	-	TGTGCCACCAGTGACTCCTCCGGGAGGGAGGGCTACACCTTC	CATSDSSGREGYTF
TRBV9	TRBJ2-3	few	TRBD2	TGTGCCAGCAGCGTAGGGGCCGTACTAGCGGGAGAGATGGATACGCAGTATTTT	CASSVGAVLAGEMDTQYF
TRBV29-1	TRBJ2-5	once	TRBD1	TGCAGCGTTGAAGATCCGGGACAGGGGGCTCTGGAGACCCAGTACTTC	CSVEDPGQGALETQYF
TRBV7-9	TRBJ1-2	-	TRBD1	TGTGCCAGCAGCTTAGAGGAATTCGCGGACAGGCAGAACTATGGCTACACCTTC	CASSLEEFADRQNYGYTF